This T cell receptor beta chain was identified in a study of T cells in localized non-small cell lung cancer (TCRdb year 2020). A note on the overall study: T cell repertoires of fewer than 250 early-stage NSCLC patients were analyzed, with tumors being compared against uninvolved tumor-adjacent lungs. The cohort consisted of 200 to 250 treatment-naive NSCLC patients whose localized lung tumors had been resected. A mean age of approximately 66 years was recorded for the NSCLC patients, of whom 129 were male and some 99 were female. Overall study results and their limits: A median of roughly 58 of the top 100 tumor clones were detected in paired uninvolved adjacent lung, and 28 of these tumor clones were also found among the top 100 clones of the paired uninvolved adjacent lung. Higher blood T cell density associated with longer overall survival, while higher adjacent-lung clonality associated with shorter survival. Because the study design was exploratory, TCR variables were selected using unadjusted p-values without false-discovery rate correction. The highest T cell clonality was observed in uninvolved tumor-adjacent lung, where clonality exceeded that of tumor, suggesting that antigenic responses were more focused in uninvolved tumor-adjacent lung. Because multi-region sequencing of the tumors was not done, intratumor heterogeneity could not be ruled out.

The immunoSEQ Assay was used to sequence TCR beta CDR3 regions from DNA. Turning to the authors' computational methods: To compute T cell density, TCR beta template counts were normalized to usable DNA, which was estimated by amplifying housekeeping genes. Using the preseqR package, richness was estimated by extrapolating to 120,000 templates for tissue samples and 400,000 templates for PBMC samples. Clonality was calculated as one minus Pielou's evenness. Differential abundance testing on productive amino-acid clonotypes, with a minimum total count of 5 and an alpha of 0.1, was used to identify tissue-enriched TCRs. The Jaccard Index and the Morisita Overlap Index were used to measure how much the repertoires overlapped between compartments. GLIPH clustered TCR beta CDR3s with public tetramer-defined viral CDR3s; viral motifs required at least three viral sequences plus V-gene enrichment. Sourced from immuneACCESS, this table was stored by TCRdb with only in-frame sequences that have V and J called. A share of the clones is absent; for the studies checked, an unresolved V gene accounts for under half, and the remainder has no known explanation. That table supplies the V and J calls and clone size; D and trimming were determined from the DNA. Present in this sample are approximately 20,000 clones, about four fifths of which were seen just once. Of the sample, 2.4% falls within the top ten clones.

As to this clone: Its antigen specificity is not known. No base-level quality is on record; no much larger clone is a single base apart.

At diagnosis, tumor, uninvolved tumor-adjacent lung and peripheral blood were collected and then preserved as a mix of FFPE and fresh-frozen material. For TCR repertoire profiling, the blood samples were analyzed as peripheral blood mononuclear cells. Counted from cysteine to phenylalanine, this CDR3 has 15 amino acids. CDR3 DNA is the only sequence kept; it has 45 bases, read in frame from the first base. CDR1 and CDR2 were assigned from the germline V gene as MDHEN and SYDVKM. V and J lose 6 bases and 0 bases, and a span of 14 bases separates them. The sequence is built from TRBV28 and TRBJ1-2; TRBD1 could be the D gene, as 5 bases match. The sample was peripheral blood, taken before any cancer treatment. This sequence was found in a man between 40 and 70 years old with stage I lung adenocarcinoma. The nucleotides are TGTGCCAGCAGCCTGGGGGACGGAACTAACTATGGCTACACCTTC. It translates to CASSLGDGTNYGYTF.